The subject of this entry is one T cell receptor beta chain. The sample is drawn from a study of blood T cell repertoires in COVID-19. CDR1 and CDR2 from the germline V gene are KGHSH and LQKENI. The CDR3 contains 15 residues. V dropped 5 bases and J dropped 7 bases, with 15 bases sitting between them. The table came from immunoSEQ multiplex PCR; TCRdb's copy has only in-frame clones and leaves some out. The table has roughly 30,000 clones, around 90% seen once. The rearrangement joins TRBV18 to TRBJ1-6; D may be TRBD1 (6 bases). This TCR was sampled from a human donor in a cohort sampled during active COVID-19. The sequencing input was peripheral blood. CDR3 amino acids: CASSLQGIENSPLHF. CDR3 sequence (DNA): TGTGCCAGCTCATTACAGGGAATTGAGAATTCACCCCTCCACTTT.